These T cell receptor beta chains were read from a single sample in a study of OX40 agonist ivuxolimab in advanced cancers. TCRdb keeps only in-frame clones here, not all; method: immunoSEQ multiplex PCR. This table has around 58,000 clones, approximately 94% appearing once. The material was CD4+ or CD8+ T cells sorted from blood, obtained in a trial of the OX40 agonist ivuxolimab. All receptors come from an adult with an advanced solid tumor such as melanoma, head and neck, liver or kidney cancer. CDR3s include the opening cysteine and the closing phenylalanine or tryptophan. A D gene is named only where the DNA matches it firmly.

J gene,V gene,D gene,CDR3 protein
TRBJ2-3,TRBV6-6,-,CASSSYYTDTQYF
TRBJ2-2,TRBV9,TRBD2,CASSDRRGLAGPNTGELFF
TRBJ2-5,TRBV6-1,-,CAIKVEETQYF
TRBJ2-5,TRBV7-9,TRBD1,CASSLAQGAKETQYF
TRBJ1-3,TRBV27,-,CASSLAGFSGNTIYF
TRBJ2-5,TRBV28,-,CASSPSSLQETQYF
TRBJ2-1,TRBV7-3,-,CASSPYGGGINNEQFF
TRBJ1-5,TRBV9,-,CASSDGGGQPQHF
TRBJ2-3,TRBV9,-,CASSVSFGGFRTDTQYF
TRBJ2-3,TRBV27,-,CASSLHYTSTDTQYF
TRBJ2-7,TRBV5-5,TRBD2,CASSLPSGRVYEQYF
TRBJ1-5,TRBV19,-,CASSMDSNQPQHF
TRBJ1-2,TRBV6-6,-,CASRGGDYGYTF
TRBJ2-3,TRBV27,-,CASSPGGTQYF
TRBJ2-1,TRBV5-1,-,CASSPEGSYNEQFF
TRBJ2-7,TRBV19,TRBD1,CASSPGQGGEQYF
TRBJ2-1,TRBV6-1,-,CASSEAGNSYNEQFF
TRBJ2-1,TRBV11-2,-,CASSLGGDYNEQFF
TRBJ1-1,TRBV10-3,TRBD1,CAIRKDRDGTEAFF
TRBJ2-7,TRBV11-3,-,CASSYGVGEQYF
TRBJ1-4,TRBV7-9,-,CASSDKGRTNEKLFF
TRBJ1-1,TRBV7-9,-,CASSLATPNTEAFF
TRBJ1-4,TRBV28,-,CASSRGYSDEKLFF
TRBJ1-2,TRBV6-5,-,CASSLDRLANYGYTF
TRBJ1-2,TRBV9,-,CASSALSGYTF